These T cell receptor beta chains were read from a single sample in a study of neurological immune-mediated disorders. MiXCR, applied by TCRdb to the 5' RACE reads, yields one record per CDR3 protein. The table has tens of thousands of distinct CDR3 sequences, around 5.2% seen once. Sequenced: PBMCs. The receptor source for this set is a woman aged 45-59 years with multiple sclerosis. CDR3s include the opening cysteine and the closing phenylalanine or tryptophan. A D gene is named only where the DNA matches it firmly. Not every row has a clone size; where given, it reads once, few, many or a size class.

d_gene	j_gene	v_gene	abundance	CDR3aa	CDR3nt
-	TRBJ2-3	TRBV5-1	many	CASSADTAVGSQYF	TGCGCCAGCAGCGCAGACACCGCCGTGGGGTCGCAGTATTTT
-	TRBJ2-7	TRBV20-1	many	CSARETRDLANEQYF	TGCAGTGCTAGAGAAACCAGGGACCTAGCGAACGAGCAGTACTTC
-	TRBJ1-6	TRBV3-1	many	CASSHRQGSSYNSPLHF	TGTGCCAGCAGCCATCGCCAGGGCAGCTCCTATAATTCACCCCTCCACTTT
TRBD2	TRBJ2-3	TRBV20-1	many	CSAPGTSGTDTQYF	TGCAGTGCCCCCGGTACTAGCGGCACAGATACGCAGTATTTT
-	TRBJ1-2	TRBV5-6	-	CASAPLQGGYGYTF	TGTGCCAGCGCTCCTCTCCAGGGTGGTTATGGCTACACCTTC
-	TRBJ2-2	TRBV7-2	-	CASSEGPRGTGELFF	TGTGCCAGCAGCGAGGGGCCCCGGGGGACCGGGGAGCTGTTTTTT
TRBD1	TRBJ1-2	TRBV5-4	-	CASSPGQGLYGYTF	TGTGCCAGCAGCCCGGGACAGGGGCTTTATGGCTACACCTTC
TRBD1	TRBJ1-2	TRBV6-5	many	CASSLGQGTNYGYTF	TGTGCCAGCAGCCTTGGACAGGGGACTAACTATGGCTACACCTTC
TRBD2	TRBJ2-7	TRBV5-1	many	CASSFTSGGYEQYF	TGCGCCAGCAGCTTTACTAGCGGGGGTTACGAGCAGTACTTC
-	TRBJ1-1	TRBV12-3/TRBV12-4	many	CASKQGVNTEAFF	TGTGCCAGCAAACAGGGAGTGAACACTGAAGCTTTCTTT
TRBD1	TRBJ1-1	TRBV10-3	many	CAISEQGSDTEAFF	TGTGCCATCAGTGAACAGGGGTCGGACACTGAAGCTTTCTTT
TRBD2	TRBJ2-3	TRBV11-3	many	CASSLERGGVTDTQYF	TGTGCCAGCAGCTTAGAGCGGGGGGGCGTCACAGATACGCAGTATTTT
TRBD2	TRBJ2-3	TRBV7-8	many	CASSSLLAGGTDTQYF	TGTGCCAGCAGCTCCTTACTAGCGGGGGGCACAGATACGCAGTATTTT
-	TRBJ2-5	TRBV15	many	CATSRRDQETQYF	TGTGCCACCAGCAGAAGGGACCAAGAGACCCAGTACTTC
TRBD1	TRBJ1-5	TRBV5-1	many	CASRDDRDDQPQHF	TGCGCCAGCAGAGATGACAGGGACGATCAGCCCCAGCATTTT
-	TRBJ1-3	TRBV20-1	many	CSARGGKGTDSGNTIYF	TGCAGTGCTAGAGGAGGCAAAGGGACGGACTCTGGAAACACCATATATTTT
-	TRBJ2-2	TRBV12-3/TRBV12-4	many	CASSLLGHTGELFF	TGTGCCAGCAGTTTGTTGGGCCACACCGGGGAGCTGTTTTTT
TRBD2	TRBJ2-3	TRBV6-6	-	CASSYGRLAGGPLPDTQYF	TGTGCCAGCAGTTACGGGAGACTAGCGGGGGGGCCGTTACCAGATACGCAGTATTTT
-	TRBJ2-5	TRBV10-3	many	CAISPRQEEETQYF	TGTGCCATCAGTCCCCGACAGGAAGAAGAGACCCAGTACTTC
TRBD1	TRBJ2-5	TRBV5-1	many	CASSTAGGKETQYF	TGCGCCAGCAGCACGGCAGGGGGTAAAGAGACCCAGTACTTC
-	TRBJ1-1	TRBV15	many	CATSRDSSPSGGTEAFF	TGTGCCACCAGCAGAGATTCGTCCCCCAGTGGGGGCACTGAAGCTTTCTTT
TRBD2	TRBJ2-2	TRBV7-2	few	CASSLTSGGYTGELFF	TGTGCCAGCAGCCTTACTAGCGGGGGGTACACCGGGGAGCTGTTTTTT
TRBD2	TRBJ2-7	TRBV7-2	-	CASSAGLAGFSYEQYF	TGTGCCAGCAGCGCGGGACTAGCGGGGTTCTCCTACGAGCAGTACTTC
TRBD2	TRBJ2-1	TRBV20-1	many	CSARDPGGGTHYNEQFF	TGCAGTGCTAGAGATCCGGGCGGGGGAACCCACTACAATGAGCAGTTCTTC
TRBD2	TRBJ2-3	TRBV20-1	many	CSAFGAGGDTDTQYF	TGCAGTGCCTTCGGGGCGGGGGGGGACACAGATACGCAGTATTTT
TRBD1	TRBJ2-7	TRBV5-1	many	CASSSGQEYYEQYF	TGCGCCAGCAGCTCGGGACAGGAGTACTACGAGCAGTACTTC
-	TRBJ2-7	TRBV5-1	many	CASSDVQGIHEQYF	TGCGCCAGCAGCGATGTACAGGGAATCCACGAGCAGTACTTC
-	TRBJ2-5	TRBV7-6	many	CASSLVGGTETQYF	TGTGCCAGCAGCTTAGTTGGGGGCACGGAGACCCAGTACTTC
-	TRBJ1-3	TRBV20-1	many	CSARQGSAGNTIYF	TGCAGTGCTAGACAGGGAAGTGCTGGAAACACCATATATTTT
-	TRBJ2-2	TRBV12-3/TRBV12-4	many	CASDREGSGELFF	TGTGCCAGCGACAGGGAGGGATCCGGGGAGCTGTTTTTT
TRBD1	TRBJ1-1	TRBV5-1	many	CASSLDNQGAIEAFF	TGCGCCAGCAGCTTGGACAACCAGGGGGCAATTGAAGCTTTCTTT
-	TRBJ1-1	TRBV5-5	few	CASSLKATLLGTEAFF	TGTGCCAGCAGCTTGAAAGCGACCCTCCTTGGGACTGAAGCTTTCTTT
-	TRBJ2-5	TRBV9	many	CASSPQGETQYF	TGTGCCAGCAGCCCTCAGGGAGAGACCCAGTACTTC
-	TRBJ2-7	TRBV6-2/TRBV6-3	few	CASTGESYEQYF	TGTGCCAGCACGGGTGAGTCCTACGAGCAGTACTTC
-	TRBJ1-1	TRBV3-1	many	CASSQMGDRAFF	TGTGCCAGCAGCCAGATGGGCGACCGAGCTTTCTTT
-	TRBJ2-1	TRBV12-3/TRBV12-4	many	CASSSGGYNEQFF	TGTGCCAGCAGTTCCGGGGGTTACAATGAGCAGTTCTTC
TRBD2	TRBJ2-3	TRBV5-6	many	CASSRGETVADTQYF	TGTGCCAGCAGCCGGGGGGAAACCGTGGCAGATACGCAGTATTTT